Detailed here is one T cell receptor beta chain. The CDR3 loop spans 15 amino acids. Trimming took 6 bases from V and 0 from J; bases not matched to a gene: 2. CDR1 and CDR2 from the germline V gene are MNHEY and SVGAGI. The PCR made use of 60 Vbeta and 13 Jbeta primers. The assay was immunoSEQ multiplex PCR, and TCRdb's table has in-frame clones only and misses some. This sample's table has 200,000 or so clones. The data belong to a study of cytomegalovirus exposure and HLA in healthy donors. The receptor's source is a girl between 2 and 10 years old in good health and CMV-seropositive. The chain links TRBV6-5 to TRBJ2-6, with 7 bases that match TRBD1. Input material: PBMCs. The CDR3 DNA reads as TGTGCCAGCAGAGGGGACAGCTCTGGGGCCAACGTCCTGACTTTC. It encodes CASRGDSSGANVLTF.